This is a list of T cell receptor beta chains from one sample in a study of T cell repertoires in cytomegalovirus infection. Using its own MiXCR run on the reads, TCRdb lists one record per CDR3 protein. The data show approximately 250,000 distinct CDR3 sequences, roughly 12% seen once. Material: PBMCs. The receptors were sampled from a human donor in good health (CMV status not recorded). Some clones in this sample may be carry-over from other donors' samples. CDR3s include the opening cysteine and the closing phenylalanine or tryptophan. The D gene is left open where the match is weak. Size is omitted from some rows. Given values are once, few, many or a class for expanded clones.

abundance | j_gene | v_gene | d_gene | CDR3aa | CDR3nt
many | TRBJ1-1 | TRBV28 | - | CASRERELEAFF | TGTGCCAGCCGGGAGCGGGAGCTTGAAGCTTTCTTT
- | TRBJ2-1 | TRBV19 | - | CASSMETSYNEQFF | TGTGCCAGTAGTATGGAAACCTCCTACAATGAGCAGTTCTTC
many | TRBJ2-7 | TRBV7-2 | - | CASSLEGADREQYF | TGTGCCAGCAGCTTAGAGGGAGCTGATAGGGAGCAGTACTTC
many | TRBJ2-7 | TRBV10-3 | - | CAISESRGSYEQYF | TGTGCCATCAGTGAGTCCAGGGGCTCCTACGAGCAGTACTTC
many | TRBJ1-6 | TRBV6-1 | TRBD1 | CASSGDSLNSPLHF | TGTGCCAGCAGTGGGGACAGCTTGAATTCACCCCTCCACTTT
- | TRBJ2-1 | TRBV12-5 | - | CASGLVQGYEQFF | TGTGCTAGTGGTTTGGTACAGGGATATGAGCAGTTCTTC
few | TRBJ2-3 | TRBV29-1 | - | CSVAVRYTDTQYF | TGCAGCGTTGCGGTCAGATACACAGATACGCAGTATTTT
many | TRBJ1-1 | TRBV7-2 | TRBD1 | CASSSLGQRTEAFF | TGTGCCAGCAGCTCCCTGGGACAGCGCACTGAAGCTTTCTTT
many | TRBJ2-7 | TRBV7-2 | - | CASSLAITYEQYF | TGTGCCAGCAGCCTCGCCATCACCTACGAGCAGTACTTC
many | TRBJ2-7 | TRBV7-8 | - | CASSLDRSGEQYF | TGTGCCAGCAGCTTAGACAGGTCTGGCGAGCAGTACTTC
- | TRBJ2-1 | TRBV3-1 | - | CASSQRAGTADEQFF | TGTGCCAGCAGCCAAAGGGCCGGGACCGCGGATGAGCAGTTCTTC
many | TRBJ2-5 | TRBV7-3 | TRBD1 | CASSLMGQRSETQYF | TGTGCCAGCAGCTTAATGGGACAGAGGAGCGAGACCCAGTACTTC
many | TRBJ1-2 | TRBV19 | - | CASSDRSSPGYTF | TGTGCCAGCTCGGACAGATCCTCCCCTGGCTACACCTTC
few | TRBJ1-5 | TRBV6-1 | - | CASRKTGNGDQPQHF | TGTGCCAGCAGAAAAACAGGGAATGGGGATCAGCCCCAGCATTTT
- | TRBJ1-5 | TRBV20-1 | - | CSARFGTKGSNQPQHF | TGCAGTGCTAGATTCGGGACGAAAGGGAGCAATCAGCCCCAGCATTTT
many | TRBJ2-7 | TRBV7-2 | TRBD2 | CASSLEGTSGIEQYF | TGTGCCAGCAGCTTAGAGGGAACTAGCGGGATCGAGCAGTACTTC
many | TRBJ2-7 | TRBV19 | - | CASSINGRSYEQYF | TGTGCCAGTAGTATAAATGGACGGTCCTACGAGCAGTACTTC
- | TRBJ1-5 | TRBV6-2/TRBV6-3 | TRBD1 | CASSRGQVGQPQHF | TGTGCCAGCAGCCGAGGACAGGTCGGTCAGCCCCAGCATTTT
- | TRBJ1-2 | TRBV7-3 | - | CASSPMGGVGYTF | TGTGCCAGCAGCCCAATGGGGGGGGTTGGCTACACCTTC
many | TRBJ2-2 | TRBV11-2 | - | CASSSGRGTGELFF | TGTGCCAGCAGCTCCGGACGGGGCACCGGGGAGCTGTTTTTT
many | TRBJ2-1 | TRBV28 | - | CASSLSTLNEQFF | TGTGCCAGCAGTTTATCTACCCTCAATGAGCAGTTCTTC
many | TRBJ1-3 | TRBV7-2 | - | CASSLDPGNTIYF | TGTGCCAGCAGCTTAGACCCTGGAAACACCATATATTTT
many | TRBJ1-2 | TRBV28 | TRBD1 | CASSSPGTGAGGYTF | TGTGCCAGCAGTTCTCCCGGGACAGGGGCCGGGGGCTACACCTTC
many | TRBJ2-6 | TRBV2 | TRBD2 | CASSGGRGRQSSGANVLTF | TGTGCCAGCAGTGGGGGGAGGGGCAGGCAGAGCTCTGGGGCCAACGTCCTGACTTTC
many | TRBJ2-2 | TRBV11-3 | TRBD1 | CASSSLDRGKSAGELFF | TGTGCCAGCAGCTCCCTGGACAGGGGGAAATCGGCCGGGGAGCTGTTTTTT
- | TRBJ2-3 | TRBV19 | TRBD1 | CASSQGASWDTQYF | TGTGCCAGTAGTCAGGGGGCCTCCTGGGATACGCAGTATTTT
many | TRBJ2-2 | TRBV7-2 | - | CASSWGRTGTGELFF | TGTGCCAGCAGCTGGGGGAGGACAGGCACCGGGGAGCTGTTTTTT
many | TRBJ1-1 | TRBV7-2 | - | CASSLAPEGPGAFF | TGTGCCAGCAGCTTAGCCCCAGAGGGCCCCGGAGCTTTCTTT
many | TRBJ1-1 | TRBV6-5 | TRBD1 | CASSYSMLGQGVGTEAFF | TGTGCCAGCAGTTACTCGATGCTGGGACAGGGAGTGGGCACTGAAGCTTTCTTT
few | TRBJ2-1 | TRBV7-2 | TRBD2 | CASSLGAGGGGGNNEQFF | TGTGCCAGCAGCTTAGGGGCCGGGGGGGGGGGGGGGAACAATGAGCAGTTCTTC
many | TRBJ2-1 | TRBV6-2/TRBV6-3 | - | CASSNTVNEQFF | TGTGCCAGCAGTAATACGGTCAATGAGCAGTTCTTC
many | TRBJ2-7 | TRBV7-9 | - | CASSWSGSSYEQYF | TGTGCCAGCAGCTGGTCAGGGAGCTCCTACGAGCAGTACTTC
many | TRBJ2-7 | TRBV6-5 | TRBD2 | CASSYSAGTYEQYF | TGTGCCAGCAGTTACTCAGCGGGGACCTACGAGCAGTACTTC
many | TRBJ1-2 | TRBV7-2 | - | CASSLGQSNYGYTF | TGTGCCAGCAGCTTAGGACAGAGTAACTATGGCTACACCTTC
- | TRBJ2-2 | TRBV12-3/TRBV12-4 | - | CASSILQGWNTGELCF | TGTGCCAGCAGTATACTACAGGGATGGAACACCGGGGAGCTGTGTTTT
- | TRBJ2-1 | TRBV23-1 | - | CASHRGRGNNEQFF | TGCGCCAGCCATAGGGGAAGGGGTAACAATGAGCAGTTCTTC
few | TRBJ2-1 | TRBV6-6 | TRBD1 | CASSYSRGPNNEQFF | TGTGCCAGCAGTTACTCGAGGGGGCCGAACAATGAGCAGTTCTTC
- | TRBJ2-5 | TRBV5-4 | - | CASNPGSGETQYF | TGTGCCAGCAACCCGGGATCGGGAGAGACCCAGTACTTC
many | TRBJ1-5 | TRBV12-5 | - | CASGLVRHSDYSNQPQHF | TGTGCTAGTGGTTTGGTACGGCACAGCGATTATAGCAATCAGCCCCAGCATTTT
few | TRBJ2-1 | TRBV6-6 | TRBD1 | CASSNDRGGEQFF | TGTGCCAGCAGTAACGACAGGGGTGGTGAGCAGTTCTTC
many | TRBJ2-3 | TRBV7-2 | TRBD2 | CASSSGLAGGADTQYF | TGTGCCAGCAGCTCCGGACTAGCGGGAGGGGCAGATACGCAGTATTTT
- | TRBJ1-1 | TRBV12-3/TRBV12-4 | - | CASSPFHNTEAFF | TGTGCCAGCAGCCCGTTCCATAACACTGAAGCTTTCTTT
many | TRBJ2-1 | TRBV6-1 | TRBD2 | CASSSSTLAGAYNEQFF | TGTGCCAGCAGTTCATCAACTCTAGCGGGGGCGTACAATGAGCAGTTCTTC
many | TRBJ2-7 | TRBV11-3 | - | CASSSPRGGTEEQYF | TGTGCCAGCAGCTCACCTCGGGGGGGGACAGAAGAGCAGTACTTC
many | TRBJ1-1 | TRBV7-2 | - | CASSLLPENTEAFF | TGTGCCAGCAGCTTGCTCCCTGAGAACACTGAAGCTTTCTTT
few | TRBJ1-1 | TRBV11-2 | - | CASSLPSGTTRKAFF | TGTGCCAGCAGCCTGCCTTCCGGGACAACTAGGAAAGCTTTCTTT